A single sample is the source of the 32 T cell receptor beta chains below, sequenced in a study of shared clonotypes between healthy human individuals. Method: immunoSEQ multiplex PCR; TCRdb's copy keeps in-frame clones and lacks some. The profile shows roughly 640,000 clones, 97% of them singletons. What was sequenced was naive CD4+ T cells sorted from blood. Subset: CD45RA+ positively selected. These receptors were collected from a woman in her 30s in good health.

The chain's CDR3 is CASSVEGGAWNEQFF. In nucleotides, the CDR3 is TGTGCCAGCAGCGTAGAAGGGGGAGCGTGGAATGAGCAGTTCTTC. The rearrangement links TRBV9 to TRBJ2-1, with D tentatively TRBD1 (6 bases). Germline V CDR1 and CDR2: SGDLS, YYNGEE. The CDR3 covers 15 residues. V was pared by 0 bases and J by 7 bases, with 14 bases between. Combining the CDR3 with reference TRBV9 and TRBJ2-1 gives the whole variable domain DSGVTQTPKHLITATGQRVTLRCSPRSGDLSVYWYQQSLDQGLQFLIQYYNGEERAKGNILERFSAQQFPDLHSELNLSSLELGDSALYFCASSVEGGAWNEQFFGPGTRLTVL.

This clone was seen a single time. This chain links TRBV28 with TRBJ2-1, with 7 bases fitting TRBD2. V gave up 5 bases and J gave up 6 bases; unmatched junction bases: 10. The germline V gene has CDR1 MDHEN and CDR2 SYDVKM. The CDR3 runs 15 residues. The CDR3 DNA follows: TGTGCCAGCAGTGTCACGGGGAGGGCTACCAATGAGCAGTTCTTC. This sequence encodes CASSVTGRATNEQFF. The entire variable domain, with the rest obtained from reference TRBV28 and TRBJ2-1, is as follows: DVKVTQSSRYLVKRTGEKVFLECVQDMDHENMFWYRQDPGLGLRLIYFSYDVKMKEKGDIPEGYSVSREKKERFSLILESASTNQTSMYLCASSVTGRATNEQFFGPGTRLTVL.

The chain links TRBV28 to TRBJ1-4; D might be TRBD1 (6 bases). This CDR3 is built from 15 residues. Trimming left V 9 bases short and J 0 bases short, with 14 bases between. CDR1 MDHEN and CDR2 SYDVKM come from the germline V gene. CDR3 residues: CASTTGSATNEKLFF. CDR3 DNA sequence: TGTGCCAGTACCACAGGGTCTGCAACTAATGAAAAACTGTTTTTT.

The chain employs TRBV11-2 and TRBJ1-5, with D maybe TRBD1 (6 bases). The CDR3 loop spans 15 amino acids. Germline CDR1 is SGHAT and CDR2 is FQNNGV. Trimming took 0 bases from V and 6 from J, leaving 12 bases between them. The DNA of the CDR3 is TGTGCCAGCAGCTTAGATCTGGGGGGCAGTCAGCCCCAGCATTTT. Protein sequence: CASSLDLGGSQPQHF.

The V and J genes are TRBV2 and TRBJ1-5; tentatively, D is TRBD1 (6 bases). This CDR3 contains 14 residues. Germline CDR1 SNHLY, CDR2 FYNNEI. V was trimmed by 3 bases and J by 11 bases, leaving 17 bases between them. CDR3 coding DNA: TGTGCCAGCAGTGATGACAGGCCGATGGGAACCCAGCATTTT. It specifies CASSDDRPMGTQHF.

CDR3 sequence: CASSNQGRSTGELFF. CDR3 sequence (DNA): TGTGCCAGTAGTAATCAGGGGCGCAGTACCGGGGAGCTGTTTTTT. This sequence joins TRBV19 and TRBJ2-2; D possibly corresponds to TRBD1 (6 bases). The CDR3 extends over 15 amino acids. Trimming left V 4 bases short and J 5 bases short, with 14 bases between. Germline V gene lookup returns CDR1 LNHDA and CDR2 SQIVND (reference sequence). The full variable domain, with the rest looked up from reference TRBV19 and TRBJ2-2, is DGGITQSPKYLFRKEGQNVTLSCEQNLNHDAMYWYRQDPGQGLRLIYYSQIVNDFQKGDIAEGYSVSREKKESFPLTVTSAQKNPTAFYLCASSNQGRSTGELFFGEGSRLTVL.

The J gene is TRBJ2-3, the V gene TRBV5-1; TRBD2 might be the D (6 bases). The CDR3 extends over 15 amino acids. CDR1 and CDR2 from the germline V gene are SGHRS and YFSETQ. The germline V and J ends were trimmed by 4 bases and 2 bases, with 14 bases remaining between them. This CDR3 is CASSGLGGPTDTQYF. Here the CDR3 DNA reads TGCGCCAGCAGCGGACTGGGGGGACCCACAGATACGCAGTATTTT.

CDR3 DNA sequence: TGTGCCAGCAGCTTGCCCGGGACAGACACAGATACGCAGTATTTT. It encodes CASSLPGTDTDTQYF. This rearrangement joins TRBV7-9 to TRBJ2-3, with TRBD1 identical over 7 bases. J gave up 2 bases and V 3 bases, and 5 bases lay outside the gene matches. Germline V CDR1 and CDR2: SEHNR, FQNEAQ (reference sequence). This CDR3 is 15 amino acids long.

The chain recombines TRBV28 with TRBJ2-7; D is unresolved. Germline V gene lookup returns CDR1 MDHEN and CDR2 SYDVKM. The CDR3 has 11 amino acids. V gave up 5 bases and J gave up 4 bases, with 6 bases separating them. Written as DNA, the CDR3 is TGTGCCAGCAGTGCAGTTTACGAGCAGTACTTC. Amino acids: CASSAVYEQYF.

Turning to this clone: In the same sample, other DNA sequences code for this CDR3. The chain employs TRBV28 and TRBJ1-2, with TRBD1 matching over 7 bases. This CDR3 contains 13 residues. V lost 6 bases to trimming and J lost 4 bases; unmatched junction nucleotides: 5. CDR1 is MDHEN, CDR2 SYDVKM, per germline. The CDR3 nucleotides are TGTGCCAGCAGCTTGGGACAGTCCTATGGCTACACCTTC. Encoded protein: CASSLGQSYGYTF.

The chain links TRBV28 to TRBJ2-7; 7 nucleotides agree with TRBD2. The germline V gene encodes CDR1 MDHEN and CDR2 SYDVKM. The CDR3 loop spans 14 amino acids. The junction had 7 bases not matched to a gene; V was cut back by 4 bases and J by 4 bases. The CDR3 DNA reads as TGTGCCAGCAGTTCTTTGGGGGGGAATTACGAGCAGTACTTC. This codes for CASSSLGGNYEQYF.

This chain joins TRBV27 and TRBJ2-5; perhaps TRBD2 as D (5 bases). The better agreement between TRBJ2-7 and the DNA end casts doubt on the J call. The CDR3 totals 13 residues. The V gene's germline CDR1 is MNHEY and CDR2 SMNVEV (reference sequence). The CDR3 loop is CASRPGSSYEQYF. The DNA for the CDR3 is TGTGCCAGCAGGCCGGGATCCTCCTACGAGCAGTACTTC.

CDR3 sequence: CASSSPSWEGSYEQYF. The DNA of the CDR3 is TGTGCCAGCAGTTCCCCTAGCTGGGAAGGTAGTTACGAGCAGTACTTC. This rearrangement joins TRBV27 to TRBJ2-7, with a tentative D call TRBD2 (5 bases). Germline-derived CDR1 and CDR2 are MNHEY and SMNVEV (reference sequence). The V end lost 4 bases, the J end lost 4 bases, and 20 bases lay between the germline ends. This CDR3 has 16 residues.

This clone was counted only a few times. The chain has TRBV6-5 and TRBJ1-1, with D unclear. The germline gives CDR1 MNHEY, CDR2 SVGAGI. V was pared by 0 bases and J by 0 bases, with 8 bases between. This CDR3 is built from 15 residues. CDR3 DNA sequence: TGTGCCAGCAGTTACTCTCCGCTGATGAACACTGAAGCTTTCTTT. It is translated as CASSYSPLMNTEAFF.

The chain employs TRBV5-4 and TRBJ1-2; D unclear. The CDR3 contains 16 residues. The ends were cut back, 2 bases at V and 0 bases at J, with 14 bases in the middle. CDR1 is SGHNT and CDR2 is YYREEE in the germline V gene (reference sequence). The CDR3 region is CASSFIRAVANYGYTF. CDR3 sequence (DNA): TGTGCCAGCAGCTTTATAAGAGCCGTTGCTAACTATGGCTACACCTTC.

This clone was observed a single time. The chain has TRBV18 and TRBJ2-1; 9 bases match TRBD2. The CDR3 contains 15 residues. The J segment lost 5 bases and the V segment lost 3 bases, leaving 5 bases of the junction unmatched. The germline V gene encodes CDR1 KGHSH and CDR2 LQKENI. The CDR3 loop is CASSPQREADNEQFF. CDR3 coding DNA: TGTGCCAGCTCACCTCAGCGGGAGGCCGACAATGAGCAGTTCTTC.

The V call is TRBV14, the J call TRBJ1-2, with D perhaps TRBD1 (6 bases). Trimming pared 0 bases from V and 3 bases from J, leaving 11 bases between. The CDR3 extends over 15 amino acids. CDR1 is SGHDN, CDR2 FVKESK, per germline. The CDR3 DNA sequence: TGTGCCAGCAGCCAAGAGGACAGACCCTACTATGGCTACACCTTC. Amino acids: CASSQEDRPYYGYTF.

The chain has TRBV7-9 and TRBJ2-5, with 11 bases that match TRBD2. The germline V gene has CDR1 SEHNR and CDR2 FQNEAQ (reference sequence). J was trimmed by 5 bases and V by 5 bases; bases with no gene match: 7. This CDR3 region has 15 residues. DNA of the CDR3: TGTGCCAGCAGCCCGACTAGCGGGGCGCTGGAGACCCAGTACTTC. It yields the protein CASSPTSGALETQYF.

The chain combines TRBV28 with TRBJ2-1; TRBD2 matches 8 bases. This CDR3 region has 14 residues. CDR1 MDHEN and CDR2 SYDVKM come from the germline V gene. V lost 8 bases, J lost 1 base, and 4 bases stayed unmatched. DNA for the CDR3: TGTGCCAGCGAACTAGCGGCGTCCTACAATGAGCAGTTCTTC. It encodes CASELAASYNEQFF.

The gene calls are TRBV2 and TRBJ1-2; no definite D call. Between the trimmed V and J ends, which lost 2 bases and 4 bases, there was a span of 8 bases. Germline CDR1 and CDR2: SNHLY and FYNNEI. This CDR3 is 13 amino acids long. The CDR3 bases are TGTGCCAGCAGTGAATTGGTGGGCTATGGCTACACCTTC. It is translated as CASSELVGYGYTF.

The V gene is TRBV28, the J gene TRBJ2-5; a possible D gene is TRBD1 (6 bases). With 6 bases removed from V and 1 base from J, the gap between germline ends came to 12 bases. Germline CDR1 and CDR2: MDHEN and SYDVKM. CDR3 size: 14 residues. CDR3 in amino acids: CASRLDRSQETQYF. CDR3 DNA: TGTGCCAGCAGACTAGACAGGAGCCAAGAGACCCAGTACTTC. Combining the CDR3 with reference TRBV28 and TRBJ2-5 gives the whole variable domain DVKVTQSSRYLVKRTGEKVFLECVQDMDHENMFWYRQDPGLGLRLIYFSYDVKMKEKGDIPEGYSVSREKKERFSLILESASTNQTSMYLCASRLDRSQETQYFGPGTRLLVL.

This chain joins TRBV19 and TRBJ1-4, with D maybe TRBD1 (5 bases). The CDR3 is 15 residues long. Per the germline V gene, CDR1 is LNHDA and CDR2 is SQIVND (reference sequence). The V end lost 2 bases, the J end lost 8 bases, and 15 bases lay between the germline ends. CDR3 in amino acids: CASSITGGAEEKLFF. As DNA, the CDR3 is TGTGCCAGTAGTATAACAGGCGGTGCGGAAGAAAAACTGTTTTTT. Using reference TRBV19 and TRBJ1-4 for the parts outside the CDR3, the full variable domain is DGGITQSPKYLFRKEGQNVTLSCEQNLNHDAMYWYRQDPGQGLRLIYYSQIVNDFQKGDIAEGYSVSREKKESFPLTVTSAQKNPTAFYLCASSITGGAEEKLFFGSGTQLSVL.

The genes are TRBV6-5 and TRBJ2-3; the D gene is possibly TRBD2 (5 bases). V shed 6 bases and J shed 1 base, with 14 bases lying between them. CDR1 is MNHEY, CDR2 SVGAGI, per germline. The CDR3 has 15 residues. CDR3 nucleotide sequence: TGTGCCAGCAGCTCAGAGGGCATTGGCACAGATACGCAGTATTTT. Protein sequence: CASSSEGIGTDTQYF.

The chain is built from TRBV11-2 and TRBJ2-1; D perhaps matches TRBD1 (6 bases). Trimming left V 5 bases short and J 12 bases short, with 14 bases between. Germline loops: CDR1 SGHAT, CDR2 FQNNGV. This CDR3 has 12 residues. The CDR3 reads CASSPIQGRQFF. The CDR3 coding sequence is TGTGCCAGCAGCCCAATTCAGGGGCGGCAGTTCTTC.

This clone was recorded once. This rearrangement joins TRBV10-1 to TRBJ2-7, with D perhaps matching TRBD1 or TRBD2 (5 bases each). The CDR3 is made up of 13 amino acids. V lost 3 bases to trimming and J lost 0 bases, with 6 bases between them. The germline CDR1 and CDR2 sequences are WNHNN and SYGVQD (reference sequence). CDR3 in DNA: TGCGCCAGCAGTGACGGGGCCTCCTACGAGCAGTACTTC. Protein sequence: CASSDGASYEQYF.

J is TRBJ2-1 and V is TRBV15, with unresolved D. The length of the CDR3 is 15 residues. V was trimmed by 0 bases and J by 3 bases, leaving 9 bases between them. Germline V gives CDR1 LNHNV, CDR2 YYDKDF (reference sequence). CDR3: CATSRDQGNYNEQFF. CDR3 in DNA: TGTGCCACCAGCAGAGATCAAGGGAACTACAATGAGCAGTTCTTC.

The chain combines TRBV5-1 with TRBJ2-3; D unresolved. Germline loops: CDR1 SGHRS, CDR2 YFSETQ. V was clipped by 0 bases and J by 2 bases, with 10 bases between them. The CDR3 length is 15 residues. As DNA, the CDR3 is TGCGCCAGCAGCTTGGGATGGAAGAACACAGATACGCAGTATTTT. As protein: CASSLGWKNTDTQYF.

The chain combines TRBV5-1 with TRBJ1-4; the D gene is possibly TRBD1 (5 bases). Germline assignment: CDR1 SGHRS and CDR2 YFSETQ. The CDR3 is 13 residues long. V was cut by 2 bases and J by 7 bases, with 9 bases left in between. This CDR3 is CASSFTGTEKLFF. CDR3 in DNA: TGCGCCAGCAGCTTTACAGGCACTGAAAAACTGTTTTTT.

The CDR3 is CASSFTSYSYNEQFF. For the CDR3, the DNA is TGTGCCAGCAGCTTCACATCGTACTCCTACAATGAGCAGTTCTTC. The V gene is TRBV5-6, the J gene TRBJ2-1; D remains unclear. The V and J ends lost 2 bases and 0 bases respectively, with 9 bases between them. The CDR3 consists of 15 residues. Germline CDR1 and CDR2: SGHDT and YYEEEE. The variable domain in full, completed from reference TRBV5-6 and TRBJ2-1, reads DAGVTQSPTHLIKTRGQQVTLRCSPKSGHDTVSWYQQALGQGPQFIFQYYEEEERQRGNFPDRFSGHQFPNYSSELNVNALLLGDSALYLCASSFTSYSYNEQFFGPGTRLTVL.

The genes are TRBV5-1 and TRBJ2-6; D remains ambiguous. V was pared by 5 bases and J by 0 bases, with 12 bases between. The CDR3 runs 16 residues. The germline CDR1 and CDR2 sequences are SGHRS and YFSETQ. CDR3 sequence: CASSGTGLSGANVLTF. As DNA, the CDR3 is TGCGCCAGCAGTGGTACGGGCCTCTCTGGGGCCAACGTCCTGACTTTC.

The V gene is TRBV28, the J gene TRBJ2-7; TRBD2 is a possible D gene (5 bases). CDR1 is MDHEN and CDR2 is SYDVKM in the germline V gene. V lost 6 bases and J 3 bases, leaving 12 bases between the germline ends. CDR3 size: 13 residues. In DNA form, the CDR3 reads TGTGCCAGCAGGGGCAGCGGCAGCTACGAGCAGTACTTC. Translation gives CASRGSGSYEQYF.

The rearrangement joins TRBV27 to TRBJ2-3; no firm D call. CDR1 is MNHEY, CDR2 SMNVEV, per germline (reference sequence). The CDR3 extends over 13 amino acids. The V and J ends lost 4 bases and 5 bases respectively, with 10 bases between them. The CDR3 DNA sequence: TGTGCCAGCAGTTCAATCCTGGGAGATACGCAGTATTTT. It is translated as CASSSILGDTQYF.